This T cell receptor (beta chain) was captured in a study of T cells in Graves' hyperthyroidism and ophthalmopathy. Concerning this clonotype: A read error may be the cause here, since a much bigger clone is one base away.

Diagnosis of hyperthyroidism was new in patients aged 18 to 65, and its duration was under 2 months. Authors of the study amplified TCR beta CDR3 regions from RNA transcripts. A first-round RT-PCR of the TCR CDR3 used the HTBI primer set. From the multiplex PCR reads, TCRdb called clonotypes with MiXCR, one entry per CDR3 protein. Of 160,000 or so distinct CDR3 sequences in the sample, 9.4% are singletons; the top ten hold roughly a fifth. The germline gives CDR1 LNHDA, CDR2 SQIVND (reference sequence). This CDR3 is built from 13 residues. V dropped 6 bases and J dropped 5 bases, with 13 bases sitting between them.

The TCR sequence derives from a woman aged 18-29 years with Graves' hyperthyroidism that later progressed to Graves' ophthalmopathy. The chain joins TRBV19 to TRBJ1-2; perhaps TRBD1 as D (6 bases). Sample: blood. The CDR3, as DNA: TGTGCCAGTAGGACCGGACAGAAATATGGCTACACCTTC. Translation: CASRTGQKYGYTF.